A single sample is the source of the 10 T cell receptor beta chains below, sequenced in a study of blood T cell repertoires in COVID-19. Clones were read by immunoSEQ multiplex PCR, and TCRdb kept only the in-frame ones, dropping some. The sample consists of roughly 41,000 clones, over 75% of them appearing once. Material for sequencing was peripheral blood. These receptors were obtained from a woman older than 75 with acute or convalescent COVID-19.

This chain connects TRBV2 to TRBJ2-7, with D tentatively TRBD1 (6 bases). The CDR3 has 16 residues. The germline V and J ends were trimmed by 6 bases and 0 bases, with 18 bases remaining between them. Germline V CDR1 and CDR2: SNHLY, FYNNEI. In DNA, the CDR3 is TGTGCCAGCAGAAGAGACCGGGACATGAGCTCCTACGAGCAGTACTTC. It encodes CASRRDRDMSSYEQYF.

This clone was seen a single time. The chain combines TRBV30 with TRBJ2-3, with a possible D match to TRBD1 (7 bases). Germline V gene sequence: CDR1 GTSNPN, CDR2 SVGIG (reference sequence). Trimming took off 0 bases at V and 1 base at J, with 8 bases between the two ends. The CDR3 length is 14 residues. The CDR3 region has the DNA TGTGCCTGGAGTGTCAGGGGGGGCACAGATACGCAGTATTTT. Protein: CAWSVRGGTDTQYF. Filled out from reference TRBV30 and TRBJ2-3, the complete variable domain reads SQTIHQWPATLVQPVGSPLSLECTVEGTSNPNLYWYRQAAGRGLQLLFYSVGIGQISSEVPQNLSASRPQDRQFILSSKKLLLSDSGFYLCAWSVRGGTDTQYFGPGTRLTVL.

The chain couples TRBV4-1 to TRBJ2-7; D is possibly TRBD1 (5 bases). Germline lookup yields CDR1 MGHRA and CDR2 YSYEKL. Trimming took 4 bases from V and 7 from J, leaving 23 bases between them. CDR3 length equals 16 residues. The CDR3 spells CASSPNAAVEGAEQYF. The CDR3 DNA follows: TGCGCCAGCAGCCCAAATGCGGCGGTGGAAGGGGCAGAGCAGTACTTC.

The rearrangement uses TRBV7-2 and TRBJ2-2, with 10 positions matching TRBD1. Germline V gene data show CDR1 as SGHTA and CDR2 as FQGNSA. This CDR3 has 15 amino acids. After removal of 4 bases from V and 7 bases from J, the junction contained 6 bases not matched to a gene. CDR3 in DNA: TGTGCCAGCAGCTCCCCGGGACAGGGGTTCGGGGAGCTGTTTTTT. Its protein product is CASSSPGQGFGELFF.

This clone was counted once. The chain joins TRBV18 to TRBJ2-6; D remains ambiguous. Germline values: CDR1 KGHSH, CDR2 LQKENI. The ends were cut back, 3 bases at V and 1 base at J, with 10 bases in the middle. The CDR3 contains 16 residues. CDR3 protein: CASSPSVASGANVLTF. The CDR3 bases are TGTGCCAGCTCACCTTCTGTGGCTTCTGGGGCCAACGTCCTGACTTTC.

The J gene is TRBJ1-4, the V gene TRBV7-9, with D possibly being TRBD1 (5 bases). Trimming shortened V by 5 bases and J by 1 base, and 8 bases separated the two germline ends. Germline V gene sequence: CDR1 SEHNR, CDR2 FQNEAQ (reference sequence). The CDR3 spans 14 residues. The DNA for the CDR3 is TGTGCCAGCAGCGCCCAGGGAACTAATGAAAAACTGTTTTTT. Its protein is CASSAQGTNEKLFF.

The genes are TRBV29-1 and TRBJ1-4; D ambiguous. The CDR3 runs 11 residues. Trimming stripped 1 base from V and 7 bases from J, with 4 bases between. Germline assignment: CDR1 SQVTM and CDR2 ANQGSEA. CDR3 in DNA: TGCAGCGTTGAAGCCGGTGAAAAACTGTTTTTT. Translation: CSVEAGEKLFF.

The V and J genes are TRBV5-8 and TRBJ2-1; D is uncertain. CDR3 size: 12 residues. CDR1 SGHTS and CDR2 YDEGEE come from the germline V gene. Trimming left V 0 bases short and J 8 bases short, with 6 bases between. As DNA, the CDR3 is TGTGCCAGCAGCTTGGCCGTAGATGAGCAGTTCTTC. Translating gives CASSLAVDEQFF.

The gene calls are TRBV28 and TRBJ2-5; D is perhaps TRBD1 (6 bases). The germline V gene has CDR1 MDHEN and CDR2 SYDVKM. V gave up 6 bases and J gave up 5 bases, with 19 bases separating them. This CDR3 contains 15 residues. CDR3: CASRRTGNFGETQYF. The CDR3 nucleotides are TGTGCCAGCAGACGTACAGGGAACTTCGGGGAGACCCAGTACTTC.

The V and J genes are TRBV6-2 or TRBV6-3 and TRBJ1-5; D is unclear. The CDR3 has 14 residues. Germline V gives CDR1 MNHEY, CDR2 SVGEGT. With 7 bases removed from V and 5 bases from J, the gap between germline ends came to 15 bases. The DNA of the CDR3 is TGTGCCAGCAACCCATTGGCTGGGCATCAGCCCCAGCATTTT. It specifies CASNPLAGHQPQHF.